This TCR beta chain derives from a study of shared clonotypes between healthy human individuals. Regarding the study as a whole: Donor scarcity curtailed the genetic and exposure-history diversity represented herein.

With regard to this clone: Its antigen is still unknown.

Some 30,000 T cell genomes, or about 200 ng DNA, went into the sorted-subset replicate PCRs. Sequenced by immunoSEQ multiplex PCR; TCRdb stores in-frame clones only, minus some. The table records over a million clones, roughly 96% of them present only once. The length of the CDR3 is 13 residues. Germline CDR1 and CDR2: SNHLY and FYNNEI. V was trimmed by 8 bases and J by 3 bases, leaving 10 bases between them. The clonotype was recovered from a man aged 30 to 45 in good health. The sequencing sample was made of naive CD4+ T cells sorted from blood. Subset defined: CD45RA+ positively selected. The gene calls are TRBV2 and TRBJ2-2; D gene unclear. Here the CDR3 DNA reads TGTGCCAGCCCCCGGACGCACACCGGGGAGCTGTTTTTT. It codes for CASPRTHTGELFF.